These 10 T cell receptor beta chains were all obtained from the same sample, sequenced in a study of shared T cell receptors in the human thymus (dated by TCRdb to about 2021). The receptor library was made with the immunoSEQ multiplex PCR assay. This is the immuneACCESS table as TCRdb keeps it, with only in-frame sequences that have V and J called. A part of the clones is gone; compared with another copy, unresolved V genes explain less than half, and the rest is unexplained. This sample comprises 630,000 or so clones, approximately 87% of them detected only once. Clones ranked in the top ten supply roughly 0.0087% of the sample. The same sample was also used in a study of human thymus T cells.

The sequenced material came from thymocytes. The receptors derive from a boy under two years old with a congenital heart defect. Donor details come from another sample of the same person, matched by shared clones.

The chain links TRBV30 to TRBJ2-7, with 7 bases fitting TRBD1. The CDR3 covers 14 residues. V gave up 1 base and J gave up 8 bases; unmatched junction bases: 11. Germline V gene sequence: CDR1 GTSNPN, CDR2 SVGIG (reference sequence). CDR3 sequence: CAWSGSGQWNKQYF. The CDR3 nucleotides read TGTGCCTGGAGTGGCTCGGGACAGTGGAATAAGCAGTACTTC.

The chain is built from TRBV14 and TRBJ2-3, with D tentatively TRBD1 (6 bases). V dropped 0 bases and J dropped 5 bases, with 12 bases sitting between them. The CDR3 is 15 amino acids. CDR1 is SGHDN, CDR2 FVKESK, per germline. This chain's CDR3 is CASSQETGSGDTQYF. The CDR3 coding sequence is TGTGCCAGCAGCCAAGAAACAGGGAGTGGAGATACGCAGTATTTT. The full variable domain, with the rest looked up from reference TRBV14 and TRBJ2-3, is EAGVTQFPSHSVIEKGQTVTLRCDPISGHDNLYWYRRVMGKEIKFLLHFVKESKQDESGMPNNRFLAERTGGTYSTLKVQPAELEDSGVYFCASSQETGSGDTQYFGPGTRLTVL.

The V call is TRBV5-6, the J call TRBJ2-2, with TRBD2 matching 8 bases. The germline CDR1 and CDR2 sequences are SGHDT and YYEEEE. V gave up 3 bases and J gave up 2 bases; unmatched junction bases: 12. The CDR3 is made up of 18 amino acids. This CDR3 reads CASSWLGTGGFNTGELFF. CDR3 DNA: TGTGCCAGCAGCTGGTTGGGTACGGGGGGGTTCAACACCGGGGAGCTGTTTTTT.

This clone was counted a single time. CDR3 in amino acids: CARPQEGTEAFF. The CDR3 nucleotides are TGTGCCAGACCACAGGAAGGGACTGAAGCTTTCTTT. The gene calls are TRBV2 and TRBJ1-1; tentatively, D is TRBD1 (5 bases). Germline lookup yields CDR1 SNHLY and CDR2 FYNNEI. V was clipped by 9 bases and J by 5 bases, with 13 bases between them. The CDR3 consists of 12 residues.

The rearrangement uses TRBV7-9 and TRBJ1-1, with 10 bases lining up with TRBD1. The V and J ends lost 5 bases and 5 bases, in that order; junction bases with no gene match: 8. The CDR3 extends over 15 amino acids. Germline V CDR1 and CDR2: SEHNR, FQNEAQ (reference sequence). The chain's CDR3 is CASSQIRTGGTEAFF. In nucleotides, the CDR3 is TGTGCCAGCAGCCAAATCCGGACAGGGGGGACTGAAGCTTTCTTT.

The chain combines TRBV5-6 with TRBJ1-2, with D unclear. Trimming cost V 2 bases and J 4 bases, with 6 bases left between them. The CDR3 spans 12 residues. Germline loops: CDR1 SGHDT, CDR2 YYEEEE. The CDR3 loop is CASSFRSYGYTF. DNA for the CDR3: TGTGCCAGCAGCTTTAGGAGCTATGGCTACACCTTC.

The gene calls are TRBV11-2 and TRBJ1-1; D gene ambiguous. Trimming left V 3 bases short and J 0 bases short, with 11 bases between. This CDR3 is built from 15 residues. Germline CDR1 reads SGHAT; CDR2 reads FQNNGV. The CDR3 reads CASSFLDTLNTEAFF. In DNA, the CDR3 is TGTGCCAGCAGCTTCTTAGACACCCTGAACACTGAAGCTTTCTTT.

The rearrangement uses TRBV5-6 and TRBJ1-1, with no clear D. The germline V and J ends were trimmed by 0 bases and 8 bases, with 11 bases remaining between them. The CDR3 contains 13 residues. The germline V gene encodes CDR1 SGHDT and CDR2 YYEEEE. The CDR3 loop reads CASSLGGRREAFF. The DNA of the CDR3 is TGTGCCAGCAGCTTGGGCGGGCGGCGGGAAGCTTTCTTT.

J is TRBJ2-1 and V is TRBV4-3; 11 positions agree with TRBD2. The CDR3 covers 18 residues. Germline CDR1 reads LGHNA; CDR2 reads YSLEER. The junction had 17 bases not matched to a gene; V was cut back by 4 bases and J by 9 bases. CDR3 sequence: CASSLWRDSGRGDSEQFF. The CDR3, as DNA: TGCGCCAGCAGCCTCTGGCGGGATAGCGGGAGGGGAGATAGTGAGCAGTTCTTC.

The gene calls are TRBV7-8 and TRBJ2-7, with TRBD1 matching over 9 bases. Germline V CDR1 and CDR2: SGHVS, FQNEAQ. After removal of 6 bases from V and 4 bases from J, the junction contained 7 bases not matched to a gene. The CDR3 is 14 residues long. The CDR3 coding sequence is TGTGCCAGCAGTCGGACAGGGGTTAGATACGAGCAGTACTTC. Protein sequence: CASSRTGVRYEQYF.